This T cell receptor (beta chain) was found in a study of blood T cell repertoires in COVID-19. Ages ranged from about 18 to 89 years, with residence in 24 US areas. This CDR3 region has 14 residues. V was pared by 2 bases and J by 7 bases, with 11 bases between. CDR1 MNHEY and CDR2 SMNVEV come from the germline V gene (reference sequence). Repertoires were generated with immunoSEQ multiplex PCR, while TCRdb's copy carries only in-frame clones and drops some. The data hold roughly 250,000 clones, with approximately 83% observed a single time. Sequences were obtained from PBMCs or T cells enriched from blood (not recorded which). The chain combines TRBV27 with TRBJ1-4; maybe TRBD1 (6 bases). The sequence was obtained from a woman aged 40 to 50 with acute COVID-19. CDR3: CASSLRGGVEKLFF. The CDR3 nucleotides read TGTGCCAGCAGTTTACGGGGGGGCGTTGAAAAACTGTTTTTT.